This TCR beta chain came from a study of T cell responses to AZD1222 COVID-19 vaccine. The wider study: Second-dose schedules of about 4 or about 12 weeks were combined. Study-wide findings and caveats: Clonal diversity may have been underestimated in mostly white British donors. Nearly half of unique spike-specific TCRs reportedly avoided B.1.351 and B.1.1.7 mutated regions. The number of AZD1222 recipients seropositive at baseline was only 5 to 7.

Of note for this clone: Its antigen remains unknown.

Only in-frame clones appear in the TCRdb table, and some are missing; sequencing was by immunoSEQ multiplex PCR. Among around 100,000 clones, about 87% were seen once, and the ten largest hold 20%. V was shortened by 2 bases and J by 0 bases, with 2 bases between the two germline ends. Germline-derived CDR1 and CDR2 are SQVTM and ANQGSEA. The CDR3 runs 11 residues. This specimen was peripheral blood, taken on day 0 of AZD1222 vaccination. The genes are TRBV29-1 and TRBJ2-7; no definite D call. The receptor's source is an adult in good health. In DNA form, the CDR3 reads TGCAGCGTTGAAAGCTCCTACGAGCAGTACTTC. Its protein is CSVESSYEQYF.